A single sample gave rise to the 6 T cell receptor beta chains below, sequenced in a study of graft-versus-host responses after intestinal transplantation. These TCRs are of unknown antigen specificity. Here immunoSEQ multiplex PCR was the method, and the copy in TCRdb shows in-frame clones only, minus some. The sample has about 150,000 clones, around 90% seen once; the top ten hold 0.19%. The specimen comprised unstimulated CD4+ T cells sorted from spleen or lymph node cells, sampled before intestinal transplant. These receptors were collected from a human donor who received an intestinal transplant.

The CDR3 is CASSPGAAYINEQFF. The CDR3 DNA sequence: TGTGCCAGCAGTCCGGGGGCAGCCTACATCAATGAGCAGTTCTTC. V and J are TRBV28 and TRBJ2-1; tentatively, D is TRBD1 or TRBD2 (6 bases each). V dropped 5 bases and J dropped 6 bases, with 17 bases sitting between them. The germline V gene encodes CDR1 MDHEN and CDR2 SYDVKM. The CDR3 covers 15 residues.

CDR3 sequence (DNA): TGTGCCAGCAGCGTAGGCACTAGCGGCTACGAGCAGTACTTC. Translation gives CASSVGTSGYEQYF. The chain uses TRBV9 and TRBJ2-7; 8 bases fit TRBD2. J gave up 3 bases and V 0 bases, and 2 bases lay outside the gene matches. The CDR3 sequence is 14 residues long. Per germline, CDR1 SGDLS and CDR2 YYNGEE.

The chain carries TRBV5-8 and TRBJ2-3; no clear D gene. The CDR3 consists of 12 residues. Trimming left V 1 base short and J 7 bases short, with 7 bases between. Germline CDR1 and CDR2: SGHTS and YDEGEE. The CDR3 spells CASSLFGNTQYF. CDR3 DNA sequence: TGTGCCAGCAGCTTGTTCGGCAATACGCAGTATTTT.

This sequence joins TRBV19 and TRBJ2-1; 11 nucleotides agree with TRBD2. J lost 4 bases, V lost 5 bases, and 7 bases had no gene match. In germline, CDR1 is LNHDA, CDR2 SQIVND (reference sequence). The CDR3 totals 16 residues. CDR3 in amino acids: CASSVRTSGLYNEQFF. CDR3 DNA sequence: TGTGCCAGTAGTGTCCGGACTAGCGGGCTGTACAATGAGCAGTTCTTC.

The table lists this clone with a few counts. V is TRBV6-1 and J is TRBJ1-3; the match to TRBD1 covers 8 bases. Germline V lookup: CDR1 MNHNS, CDR2 SASEGT. The CDR3 has 13 residues. The V segment lost 4 bases and the J segment 8 bases; nucleotides outside the gene matches: 4. The CDR3 DNA is TGTGCCAGCAGTGTCGGACAGGGAGACACCATATATTTT. It yields the protein CASSVGQGDTIYF.

The V and J genes are TRBV4-3 and TRBJ2-4; 9 bases are shared with TRBD1. This CDR3 comprises 20 residues. Germline values: CDR1 LGHNA, CDR2 YSLEER. With V trimmed by 4 bases and J by 0 bases, 16 bases remained unmatched. In DNA form, the CDR3 reads TGCGCCAGCAGCCGAGACGCCCCGGGACAGGGACTACTAGCCAAAAACATTCAGTACTTC. This sequence encodes CASSRDAPGQGLLAKNIQYF.